Listed below are T cell receptor beta chains from one sample, sequenced in a study of blood T cell repertoires in COVID-19. Assay: immunoSEQ multiplex PCR; the TCRdb copy retains only in-frame clones and omits some. The sample contains 29,000 or so clones, roughly 80% of which appear only once. Material: peripheral blood. The receptors originated from an elderly man with active COVID-19. Both conserved end residues are part of each CDR3. D genes are given only for firm matches. Size is omitted from some rows. Given values are once, few, many or a class for expanded clones.

>TRBV24-1|TRBD2|TRBJ2-3|.
CATSDSTSGSTDTQYF
TGTGCCACCAGTGATTCAACTAGCGGGAGCACAGATACGCAGTATTTT
>TRBV27|.|TRBJ2-1|.
CASGPRGPSYNEQFF
TGTGCCAGCGGTCCTAGGGGCCCTTCCTACAATGAGCAGTTCTTC
>TRBV20-1|.|TRBJ2-7|once
CSANEELLSYEQYF
TGCAGTGCTAATGAAGAGCTACTCTCCTACGAGCAGTACTTC
>TRBV29-1|TRBD1|TRBJ1-1|once
CSGKGTGNEAFF
TGCAGCGGGAAAGGGACAGGGAATGAAGCTTTCTTT
>TRBV5-1|.|TRBJ2-1|.
CASSLAWRSDEQFF
TGCGCCAGCAGCTTGGCCTGGAGGTCGGATGAGCAGTTCTTC
>TRBV24-1|TRBD1|TRBJ2-3|.
CATSIGRDRSTDTQYF
TGTGCCACCAGTATTGGCCGGGACAGAAGCACAGATACGCAGTATTTT
>TRBV4-2|TRBD1|TRBJ1-4|.
CASSQDPGGGTNEKLFF
TGTGCCAGCAGCCAAGATCCAGGGGGTGGGACTAATGAAAAACTGTTTTTT
>TRBV5-1|TRBD2|TRBJ2-3|.
CASSRRLAGGIGTQYF
TGCGCCAGCAGCCGGAGACTAGCGGGGGGGATTGGTACGCAGTATTTT
>TRBV5-5|.|TRBJ2-2|once
CASSLGPGANTGELFF
TGTGCCAGCAGCTTGGGTCCGGGGGCGAACACCGGGGAGCTGTTTTTT
>TRBV25-1|.|TRBJ1-2|few
CASSESDINQGYTF
TGTGCCAGCAGTGAATCCGACATCAATCAGGGCTACACCTTC
>TRBV30|.|TRBJ2-5|.
CAWSGQVQETQYF
TGTGCCTGGAGTGGGCAGGTCCAAGAGACCCAGTACTTC
>TRBV7-9|TRBD2|TRBJ2-3|.
CASSLQAGGPSTDTQYF
TGTGCCAGCAGCTTACAAGCGGGGGGGCCCAGCACAGATACGCAGTATTTT
>TRBV6-5|TRBD1|TRBJ1-5|.
CASRLDRASNQPQHF
TGTGCCAGCAGACTTGACAGGGCAAGCAATCAGCCCCAGCATTTT
>TRBV5-1|TRBD1|TRBJ2-7|.
CASSRRQGDPYEQYF
TGCGCCAGCAGCAGGAGACAGGGGGATCCGTACGAGCAGTACTTC
>TRBV27|TRBD1|TRBJ1-2|.
CASRTGTESYGYTF
TGTGCCAGCAGGACCGGGACAGAGTCCTATGGCTACACCTTC
>TRBV6-5|.|TRBJ1-2|.
CASSISQVPTYGYTF
TGTGCCAGCAGTATATCACAGGTCCCCACCTATGGCTACACCTTC
>TRBV6-6|.|TRBJ1-6|.
CASSYSESNSPLHF
TGTGCCAGCAGTTACTCAGAGTCTAATTCACCCCTCCACTTT
>TRBV2|TRBD1|TRBJ1-1|.
CASSRTGPDTEAFF
TGTGCCAGCAGTCGGACAGGGCCGGACACTGAAGCTTTCTTT
>TRBV7-6|TRBD1|TRBJ2-7|.
CASSLWTGGSSYEQYF
TGTGCCAGCAGCTTATGGACAGGGGGGAGCTCCTACGAGCAGTACTTC
>TRBV12-3/TRBV12-4|.|TRBJ1-5|few
CASTSKGWQPQHF
TGTGCCAGCACCTCGAAGGGGTGGCAGCCCCAGCATTTT
>TRBV6-4|TRBD2|TRBJ2-1|.
CASSRTSGGLRSYNEQFF
TGTGCCAGCAGTAGGACTAGCGGGGGGCTCCGCTCCTACAATGAGCAGTTCTTC
>TRBV5-1|.|TRBJ1-1|.
CASSLSQTNTEAFF
TGCGCCAGCAGCTTGTCACAGACGAACACTGAAGCTTTCTTT
>TRBV5-4|TRBD1|TRBJ1-5|.
CASSIGGQVSQPQHF
TGTGCCAGCAGTATTGGGGGACAGGTTAGTCAGCCCCAGCATTTT
>TRBV12-3/TRBV12-4|TRBD1|TRBJ1-1|once
CASRPTGGTEAFF
TGTGCCAGCAGACCTACAGGGGGCACTGAAGCTTTCTTT
>TRBV19|.|TRBJ2-3|.
CASTQTQVADTQYF
TGTGCCAGTACTCAAACTCAGGTGGCAGATACGCAGTATTTT
>TRBV7-6|TRBD1|TRBJ1-1|.
CASSGDRWTEAFF
TGTGCCAGCAGCGGGGACAGATGGACTGAAGCTTTCTTT
>TRBV7-9|TRBD1|TRBJ2-2|.
CASSFRTGGPGELFF
TGTGCCAGCAGCTTCAGGACAGGGGGGCCCGGGGAGCTGTTTTTT
>TRBV6-5|.|TRBJ1-5|.
CASSLSRDQPQHF
TGTGCCAGCAGTTTATCGAGGGATCAGCCCCAGCATTTT
>TRBV6-1|TRBD1|TRBJ2-7|.
CASSEKDRAGYEQYF
TGTGCCAGCAGTGAAAAAGACAGGGCGGGCTACGAGCAGTACTTC
>TRBV6-5|.|TRBJ1-1|.
CASSYSSGMNTEAFF
TGTGCCAGCAGTTACTCGTCAGGCATGAACACTGAAGCTTTCTTT
>TRBV11-1|TRBD2|TRBJ2-1|.
CASSPGAGGPFDEQFF
TGTGCCAGCAGCCCCGGAGCGGGGGGGCCCTTCGATGAGCAGTTCTTC
>TRBV5-4|.|TRBJ1-2|.
CASSPPAGNYGYTF
TGTGCCAGCAGCCCGCCCGCGGGGAACTATGGCTACACCTTC
>TRBV29-1|.|TRBJ1-3|.
CSVATASSGNTIYF
TGCAGCGTTGCGACAGCGAGCTCTGGAAACACCATATATTTT
>TRBV19|TRBD2|TRBJ2-1|.
CASSDQLGLAGGSYNEQFF
TGTGCCAGTAGCGATCAATTGGGACTAGCGGGGGGTTCCTACAATGAGCAGTTCTTC
>TRBV29-1|TRBD1|TRBJ2-2|once
CSVGQYTGELFF
TGCAGCGTGGGACAGTACACCGGGGAGCTGTTTTTT
>TRBV29-1|TRBD1|TRBJ1-2|few
CSVEKQGGFVGYTF
TGCAGCGTTGAAAAGCAGGGGGGATTTGTTGGCTACACCTTC
>TRBV2|TRBD1|TRBJ1-2|.
CASSLTGGAGGYTF
TGTGCCAGCAGTTTAACAGGGGGCGCCGGTGGCTACACCTTC
>TRBV7-9|.|TRBJ2-7|.
CASSRGGNIDEQYF
TGTGCCAGCAGTAGGGGGGGAAATATCGACGAGCAGTACTTC
>TRBV6-5|.|TRBJ1-6|.
CASATHRVESPLHF
TGTGCCAGCGCCACCCACAGGGTCGAGTCTCCCCTCCACTTT
>TRBV4-2|TRBD1|TRBJ2-2|.
CASSQGGQGEGELFF
TGTGCCAGCAGCCAAGGGGGACAGGGCGAAGGGGAGCTGTTTTTT
>TRBV5-4|TRBD2|TRBJ2-2|.
CASSTRLAVANTGELFF
TGTGCCAGCAGCACGCGACTAGCGGTGGCGAACACCGGGGAGCTGTTTTTT
>TRBV9|TRBD2|TRBJ2-1|.
CASSASGGATYNEQFF
TGTGCCAGCAGCGCTAGCGGGGGGGCCACCTACAATGAGCAGTTCTTC
>TRBV5-4|.|TRBJ2-6|.
CASSFGGGKGANVLTF
TGTGCCAGCAGCTTTGGTGGGGGGAAAGGGGCCAACGTCCTGACTTTC
>TRBV7-9|.|TRBJ1-2|.
CASSSSSVRSYGYTF
TGTGCCAGCAGCTCGTCTTCGGTAAGAAGCTATGGCTACACCTTC
>TRBV5-5|.|TRBJ1-5|.
CASSLGGTDDQPQHF
TGTGCCAGCAGCTTGGGCGGGACTGATGATCAGCCCCAGCATTTT
>TRBV9|TRBD1|TRBJ2-3|.
CASSATGWDTQYF
TGTGCCAGCAGTGCGACAGGGTGGGATACGCAGTATTTT
>TRBV6-1|.|TRBJ1-5|.
CASRELGTERGQPQHF
TGTGCCAGCAGGGAACTCGGGACGGAGCGGGGTCAGCCCCAGCATTTT
>TRBV29-1|.|TRBJ2-6|.
CSVGVGGANVLTF
TGCAGCGTGGGAGTTGGGGGGGCCAACGTCCTGACTTTC
>TRBV5-6|.|TRBJ2-7|.
CASSFGTSYEQYF
TGTGCCAGCAGCTTTGGCACGTCCTACGAGCAGTACTTC
>TRBV5-1|.|TRBJ2-3|.
CASSGGVGGRTDTQYF
TGCGCCAGCAGCGGAGGGGTGGGGGGTCGCACAGATACGCAGTATTTT
>TRBV5-6|TRBD1|TRBJ2-7|once
CATSTGPAYEQYF
TGTGCCACCTCGACAGGGCCTGCGTACGAGCAGTACTTC
>TRBV4-2|TRBD2|TRBJ2-2|.
CASSQETGGRVGELFF
TGTGCCAGCAGCCAAGAGACGGGGGGGCGTGTCGGGGAGCTGTTTTTT
>TRBV11-2|.|TRBJ1-5|.
CASTSGLGGQPQHF
TGTGCCAGCACCTCTGGGCTAGGGGGTCAGCCCCAGCATTTT
>TRBV9|.|TRBJ2-3|.
CASSVRGGGGWNTDTQYF
TGTGCCAGCAGCGTAAGAGGCGGGGGCGGCTGGAACACAGATACGCAGTATTTT
>TRBV19|.|TRBJ2-6|once
CASSISVLSGANVLTF
TGTGCCAGTAGTATCTCCGTACTCTCTGGGGCCAACGTCCTGACTTTC
>TRBV9|.|TRBJ2-1|.
CASSVAGHSNEQFF
TGTGCCAGCAGCGTAGCGGGACACAGCAATGAGCAGTTCTTC
>TRBV10-1|TRBD1|TRBJ2-1|.
CASSEGSGTDYNEQFF
TGCGCCAGCAGTGAAGGATCTGGGACAGACTACAATGAGCAGTTCTTC
>TRBV28|.|TRBJ1-6|once
CASSLAGGTWDSPLHF
TGTGCCAGCAGTTTAGCGGGAGGGACGTGGGATTCACCCCTCCACTTT
>TRBV10-2|TRBD2|TRBJ2-1|.
CASRGREGSEQFF
TGCGCCAGCAGAGGCCGGGAGGGTAGTGAGCAGTTCTTC
>TRBV10-1|.|TRBJ2-7|few
CASSDSRTYEQYF
TGCGCCAGCAGTGATTCCAGGACCTACGAGCAGTACTTC